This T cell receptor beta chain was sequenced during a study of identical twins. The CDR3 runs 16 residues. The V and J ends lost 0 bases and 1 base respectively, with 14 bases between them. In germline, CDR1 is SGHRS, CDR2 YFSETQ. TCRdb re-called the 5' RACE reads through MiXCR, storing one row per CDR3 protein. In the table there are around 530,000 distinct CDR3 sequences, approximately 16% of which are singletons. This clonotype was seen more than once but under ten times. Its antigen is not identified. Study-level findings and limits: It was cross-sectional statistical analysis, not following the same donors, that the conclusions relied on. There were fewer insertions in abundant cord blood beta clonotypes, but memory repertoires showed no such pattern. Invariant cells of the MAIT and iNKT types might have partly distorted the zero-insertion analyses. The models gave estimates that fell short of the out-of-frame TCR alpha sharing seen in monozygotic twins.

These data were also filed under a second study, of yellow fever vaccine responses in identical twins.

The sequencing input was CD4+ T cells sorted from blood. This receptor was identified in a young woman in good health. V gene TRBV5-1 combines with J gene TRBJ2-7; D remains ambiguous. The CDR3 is CASSLVKICRSYEQYF. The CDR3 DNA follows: TGCGCCAGCAGCTTGGTAAAAATTTGTCGATCCTACGAGCAGTACTTC.